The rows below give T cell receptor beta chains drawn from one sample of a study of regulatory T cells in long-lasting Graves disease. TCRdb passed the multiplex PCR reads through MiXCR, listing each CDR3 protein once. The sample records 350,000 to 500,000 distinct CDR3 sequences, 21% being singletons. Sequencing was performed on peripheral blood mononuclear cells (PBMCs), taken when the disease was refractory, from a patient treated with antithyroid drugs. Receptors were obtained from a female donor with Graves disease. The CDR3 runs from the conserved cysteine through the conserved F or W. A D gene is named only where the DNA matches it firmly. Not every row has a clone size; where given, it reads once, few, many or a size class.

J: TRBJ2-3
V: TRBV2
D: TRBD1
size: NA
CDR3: CASTLGQGANTQYF
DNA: TGTGCCAGCACGCTGGGACAGGGGGCGAATACGCAGTATTTT

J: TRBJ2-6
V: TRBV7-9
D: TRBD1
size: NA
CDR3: CASSLRQGGVTGANVLTF
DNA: TGTGCCAGCAGCTTAAGACAGGGTGGAGTGACTGGGGCCAACGTCCTGACTTTC

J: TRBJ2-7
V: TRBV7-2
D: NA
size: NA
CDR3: CASSPLDGEQYF
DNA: TGTGCCAGCAGCCCCCTTGACGGAGAGCAGTACTTC

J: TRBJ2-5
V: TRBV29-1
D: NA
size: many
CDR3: CSVEGIQETQYF
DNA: TGCAGCGTTGAAGGTATACAAGAGACCCAGTACTTC

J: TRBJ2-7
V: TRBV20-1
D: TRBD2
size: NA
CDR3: CSARRTSGAYEQYF
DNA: TGCAGTGCTAGGCGGACTAGCGGCGCCTACGAGCAGTACTTC

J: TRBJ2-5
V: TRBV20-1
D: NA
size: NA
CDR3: CSAIRDTQETQYF
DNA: TGCAGTGCTATCCGGGACACACAAGAGACCCAGTACTTC

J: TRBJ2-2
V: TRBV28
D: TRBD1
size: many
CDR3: CASSPYPWTGQAGELFF
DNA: TGTGCCAGCAGTCCTTACCCTTGGACAGGGCAGGCCGGGGAGCTGTTTTTT

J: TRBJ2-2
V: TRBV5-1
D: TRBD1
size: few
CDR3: CASSLGTGVETGELFF
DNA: TGCGCCAGCAGCTTGGGGACAGGGGTCGAGACCGGGGAGCTGTTTTTT

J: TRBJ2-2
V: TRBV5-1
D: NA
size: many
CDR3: CASSLGRDSYTGELFF
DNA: TGCGCCAGCAGCTTGGGGCGGGACAGTTACACCGGGGAGCTGTTTTTT

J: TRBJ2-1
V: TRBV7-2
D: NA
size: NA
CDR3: CASSMTRGQFF
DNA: TGTGCCAGCAGCATGACCCGGGGGCAGTTCTTC

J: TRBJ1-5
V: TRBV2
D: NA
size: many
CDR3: CASNGGKGSQEDQPQHF
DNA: TGTGCCAGCAACGGAGGGAAAGGGTCGCAGGAGGATCAGCCCCAGCATTTT

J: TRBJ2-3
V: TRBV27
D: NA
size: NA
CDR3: CASTPGTSTDTQYF
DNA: TGTGCCAGCACACCCGGGACTAGCACAGATACGCAGTATTTT

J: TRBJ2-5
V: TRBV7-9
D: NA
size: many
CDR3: CASSPGRDQETQYF
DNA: TGTGCCAGCAGCCCCGGACGGGATCAAGAGACCCAGTACTTC

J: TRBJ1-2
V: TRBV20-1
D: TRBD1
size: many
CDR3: CSARTRNRGWGYTF
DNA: TGCAGTGCTAGGACACGGAACAGGGGCTGGGGCTACACCTTC

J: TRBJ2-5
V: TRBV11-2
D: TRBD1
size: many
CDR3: CASSFNPGGRETQYF
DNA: TGTGCCAGCAGCTTCAATCCAGGGGGCCGAGAGACCCAGTACTTC

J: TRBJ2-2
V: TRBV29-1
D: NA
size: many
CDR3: CSVEVHTGELFF
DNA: TGCAGCGTTGAGGTCCACACCGGGGAGCTGTTTTTT

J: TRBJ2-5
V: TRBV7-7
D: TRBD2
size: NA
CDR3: CASSLGTSGISETQYF
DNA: TGTGCTAGCAGCTTAGGGACTAGCGGGATTTCGGAGACCCAGTACTTC

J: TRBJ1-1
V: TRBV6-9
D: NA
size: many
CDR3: CASSYLGVNTEAFF
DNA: TGTGCCAGCAGTTACTTAGGGGTGAACACTGAAGCTTTCTTT

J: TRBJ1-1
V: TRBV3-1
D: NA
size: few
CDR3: CASSQATLGVEAFF
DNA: TGTGCCAGCAGCCAAGCCACCCTAGGAGTTGAAGCTTTCTTT

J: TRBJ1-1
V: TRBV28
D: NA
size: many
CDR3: CASSLTAPIDEAFF
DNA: TGTGCCAGCAGCCTTACAGCCCCTATTGATGAAGCTTTCTTT

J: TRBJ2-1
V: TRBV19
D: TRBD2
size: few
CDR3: CASRTSGRNEQFF
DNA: TGTGCCAGTAGGACTAGCGGGAGAAATGAGCAGTTCTTC

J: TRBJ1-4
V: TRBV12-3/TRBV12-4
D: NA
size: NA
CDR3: CASSLARRDGEKLFF
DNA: TGTGCCAGCAGTTTGGCCCGCAGGGACGGAGAAAAACTGTTTTTT

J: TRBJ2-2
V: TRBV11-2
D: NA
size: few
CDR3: CATPDRPTGELFF
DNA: TGTGCCACACCCGACAGACCCACCGGGGAGCTGTTTTTT

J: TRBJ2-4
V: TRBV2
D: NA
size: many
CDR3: CASTVMGATIQYF
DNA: TGTGCCAGCACCGTTATGGGGGCGACCATTCAGTACTTC

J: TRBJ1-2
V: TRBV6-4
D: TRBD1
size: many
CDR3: CASRETGEAGYGYTF
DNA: TGTGCCAGCAGGGAGACAGGGGAGGCTGGCTATGGCTACACCTTC

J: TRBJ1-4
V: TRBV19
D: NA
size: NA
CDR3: CASKKSKKTPTNEKLFF
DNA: TGTGCCAGTAAAAAGTCGAAAAAGACACCTACTAATGAAAAACTGTTTTTT

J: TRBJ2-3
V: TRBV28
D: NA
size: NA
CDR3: CASSLPSTGSDGDTQYF
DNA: TGTGCCAGCAGTTTGCCCAGTACAGGGTCGGATGGGGATACGCAGTATTTT

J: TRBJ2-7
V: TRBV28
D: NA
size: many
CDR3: CASSFVVRNRDEQYF
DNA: TGTGCCAGCAGTTTTGTGGTAAGGAATCGGGACGAGCAGTACTTC

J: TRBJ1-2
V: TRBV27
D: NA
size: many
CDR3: CASSLYLGHGYTF
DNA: TGTGCCAGCAGTTTATATTTGGGGCATGGCTACACCTTC

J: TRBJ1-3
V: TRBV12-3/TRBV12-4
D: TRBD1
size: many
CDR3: CASSSIRGRRDGNTIYF
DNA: TGTGCCAGCAGTTCAATCAGGGGGCGTAGGGATGGAAACACCATATATTTT

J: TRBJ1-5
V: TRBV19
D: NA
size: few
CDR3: CASSISVNQPQHF
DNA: TGTGCCAGTAGTATTTCTGTCAATCAGCCCCAGCATTTT

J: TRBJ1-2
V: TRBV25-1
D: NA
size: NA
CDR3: CASSSGGGYTF
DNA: TGTGCCAGCAGCAGCGGGGGTGGCTACACCTTC

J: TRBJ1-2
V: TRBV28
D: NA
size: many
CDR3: CASSLSSSTWLRGYTF
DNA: TGTGCCAGCAGTTTATCCTCCTCCACGTGGCTCCGTGGCTACACCTTC

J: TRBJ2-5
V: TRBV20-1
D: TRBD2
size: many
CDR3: CSARGASGRETQYF
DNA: TGCAGTGCTAGAGGAGCTAGCGGGAGGGAGACCCAGTACTTC

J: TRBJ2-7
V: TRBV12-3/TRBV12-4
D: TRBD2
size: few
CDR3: CASSFGGLAPNYEQYF
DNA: TGTGCCAGCAGTTTTGGGGGACTAGCCCCAAACTACGAGCAGTACTTC

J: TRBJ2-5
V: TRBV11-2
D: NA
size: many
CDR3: CASSDTRVGRGTQYF
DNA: TGTGCCAGCAGCGACACAAGAGTGGGGCGTGGGACCCAGTACTTC

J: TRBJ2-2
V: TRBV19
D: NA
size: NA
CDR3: CAREPGPTNTGELFF
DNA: TGTGCCAGGGAACCGGGACCGACGAACACCGGGGAGCTGTTTTTT

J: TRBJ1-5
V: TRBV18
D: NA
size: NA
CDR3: CASSIRERQGNQPQHF
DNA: TGTGCCAGCTCAATCCGGGAGCGCCAGGGAAATCAGCCCCAGCATTTT

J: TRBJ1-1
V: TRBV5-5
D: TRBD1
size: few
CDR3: CASSPRQGGLYTEAFF
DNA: TGTGCCAGCAGCCCCCGACAGGGAGGGTTATACACTGAAGCTTTCTTT

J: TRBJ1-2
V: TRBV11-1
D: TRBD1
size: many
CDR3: CASSGNRGYGYTF
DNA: TGTGCCAGCAGCGGAAACAGGGGCTATGGCTACACCTTC

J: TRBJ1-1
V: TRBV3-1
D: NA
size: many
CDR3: CASSQGRNTEAFF
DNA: TGTGCCAGCAGCCAAGGGAGGAACACTGAAGCTTTCTTT

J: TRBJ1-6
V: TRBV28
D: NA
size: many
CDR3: CASSTGTYNSPLHF
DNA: TGTGCCAGCAGTACCGGGACTTATAATTCACCCCTCCACTTT

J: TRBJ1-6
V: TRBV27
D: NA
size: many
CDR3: CASRRDIDYSPLHF
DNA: TGTGCCAGCAGGAGGGACATAGACTACTCACCCCTCCACTTT

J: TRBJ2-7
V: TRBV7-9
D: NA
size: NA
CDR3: CASSTDAGSSEQYF
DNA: TGTGCCAGCAGCACAGATGCAGGGAGCAGCGAGCAGTACTTC

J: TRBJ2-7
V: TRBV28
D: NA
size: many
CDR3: CASRDPGAGRYEQYF
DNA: TGTGCCAGCAGAGACCCGGGGGCGGGTCGCTACGAGCAGTACTTC

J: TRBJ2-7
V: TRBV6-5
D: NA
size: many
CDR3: CASSYSGQHYEQYF
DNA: TGTGCCAGCAGTTACTCGGGACAACATTACGAGCAGTACTTC

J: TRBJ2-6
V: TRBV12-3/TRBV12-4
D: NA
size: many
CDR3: CASSLSGAGANVLTF
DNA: TGTGCCAGCAGCTTATCCGGGGCCGGGGCCAACGTCCTGACTTTC

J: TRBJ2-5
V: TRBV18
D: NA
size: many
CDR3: CASSPRPGYEETQYF
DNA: TGTGCCAGCTCACCAAGGCCAGGGTACGAGGAGACCCAGTACTTC

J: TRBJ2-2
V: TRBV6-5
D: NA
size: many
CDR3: CASSYDDLVGELFF
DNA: TGTGCCAGCAGTTACGATGACTTGGTTGGGGAGCTGTTTTTT

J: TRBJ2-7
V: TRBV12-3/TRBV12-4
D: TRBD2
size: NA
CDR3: CASSLTLAGGNYEQYF
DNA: TGTGCCAGCAGTTTAACGCTAGCGGGAGGGAACTACGAGCAGTACTTC

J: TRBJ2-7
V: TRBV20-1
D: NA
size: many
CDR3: CSARSLEEYEQYF
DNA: TGCAGTGCTAGGAGCCTCGAGGAGTACGAGCAGTACTTC

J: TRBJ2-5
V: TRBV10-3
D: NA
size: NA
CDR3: CAIRDSSGLQETQCF
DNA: TGTGCCATCAGGGATTCCAGCGGACTCCAAGAGACCCAGTGCTTC